The rows below give T cell receptor beta chains drawn from one sample of a study of blood T cell repertoires in COVID-19. Repertoires were generated with immunoSEQ multiplex PCR, while TCRdb's copy carries only in-frame clones and drops some. The sample shows 200,000 to 300,000 clones, about 90% of them seen only once. Sequencing input: peripheral blood. Receptors were obtained from a man in his thirties or forties with COVID-19, enrolled during active disease. CDR3s include the opening cysteine and the closing phenylalanine or tryptophan. Each record gives: V gene, D gene, J gene, clone size, CDR3 protein, CDR3 DNA. A D gene is named only where the DNA matches it firmly. Rows give clone size only sometimes, using once, few, many, or a class for an expanded clone.

v_call: TRBV4-1
d_call: NA
j_call: TRBJ2-6
clone_size: NA
cdr3_aa: CASSQERRRAGANVLTF
cdr3_nt: TGCGCCAGCAGCCAAGAAAGGAGGAGGGCCGGGGCCAACGTCCTGACTTTC

v_call: TRBV6-6
d_call: NA
j_call: TRBJ1-5
clone_size: NA
cdr3_aa: CASCPGDQPQHF
cdr3_nt: TGTGCCAGCTGCCCCGGGGATCAGCCCCAGCATTTT

v_call: TRBV7-9
d_call: TRBD1
j_call: TRBJ1-5
clone_size: NA
cdr3_aa: CASSGDRGQPQHF
cdr3_nt: TGTGCCAGCTCGGGGGACAGGGGCCAGCCCCAGCATTTT

v_call: TRBV19
d_call: NA
j_call: TRBJ1-2
clone_size: NA
cdr3_aa: CASSPDDRWGSYGYTF
cdr3_nt: TGTGCCAGTAGTCCCGATGACAGGTGGGGGAGCTATGGCTACACCTTC

v_call: TRBV6-5
d_call: NA
j_call: TRBJ1-1
clone_size: few
cdr3_aa: CASGRGRDTEAFF
cdr3_nt: TGTGCCAGCGGGAGGGGCCGGGACACTGAAGCTTTCTTT

v_call: TRBV6-1
d_call: NA
j_call: TRBJ2-7
clone_size: NA
cdr3_aa: CASSDDSYEQYF
cdr3_nt: TGTGCCAGCAGTGATGACAGTTACGAGCAGTACTTC

v_call: TRBV6-5
d_call: NA
j_call: TRBJ1-2
clone_size: NA
cdr3_aa: CASSYSGGRHGYTF
cdr3_nt: TGTGCCAGCAGTTACTCAGGAGGGCGGCATGGCTACACCTTC

v_call: TRBV5-5
d_call: NA
j_call: TRBJ2-1
clone_size: few
cdr3_aa: CASSKQGGSHEQFF
cdr3_nt: TGTGCCAGCAGCAAGCAGGGGGGAAGCCATGAGCAGTTCTTC

v_call: TRBV5-1
d_call: NA
j_call: TRBJ1-1
clone_size: NA
cdr3_aa: CASSLYKNTEAFF
cdr3_nt: TGCGCCAGCAGCTTGTACAAGAACACTGAAGCTTTCTTT

v_call: TRBV9
d_call: NA
j_call: TRBJ2-2
clone_size: NA
cdr3_aa: CASSTGYTGELFF
cdr3_nt: TGTGCCAGCAGCACCGGGTACACCGGGGAGCTGTTTTTT

v_call: TRBV5-5
d_call: NA
j_call: TRBJ1-1
clone_size: NA
cdr3_aa: CASSLAKREELGQAFF
cdr3_nt: TGTGCCAGCAGCTTGGCCAAGAGAGAGGAACTAGGCCAAGCTTTCTTT

v_call: TRBV4-1
d_call: NA
j_call: TRBJ1-2
clone_size: NA
cdr3_aa: CASSQSGPSYGYTF
cdr3_nt: TGCGCCAGCAGCCAATCAGGGCCTTCCTATGGCTACACCTTC

v_call: TRBV29-1
d_call: NA
j_call: TRBJ2-1
clone_size: NA
cdr3_aa: CSVEVRGSSYNEQFF
cdr3_nt: TGCAGCGTTGAAGTCCGGGGGTCCTCCTACAATGAGCAGTTCTTC

v_call: TRBV7-3
d_call: TRBD1
j_call: TRBJ1-2
clone_size: once
cdr3_aa: CASSLTGTGLWGYTF
cdr3_nt: TGTGCCAGCAGCTTAACCGGGACAGGGCTTTGGGGCTACACCTTC

v_call: TRBV19
d_call: TRBD1
j_call: TRBJ2-7
clone_size: NA
cdr3_aa: CASSIAKPGQATPYEQYF
cdr3_nt: TGTGCCAGTAGTATAGCCAAGCCGGGACAGGCCACACCGTACGAGCAGTACTTC

v_call: TRBV7-7
d_call: NA
j_call: TRBJ2-2
clone_size: NA
cdr3_aa: CASSFQGADTGELFF
cdr3_nt: TGTGCCAGCAGCTTCCAGGGTGCCGACACCGGGGAGCTGTTTTTT

v_call: TRBV7-2
d_call: NA
j_call: TRBJ1-1
clone_size: NA
cdr3_aa: CASSSDRSLSMNTEAFF
cdr3_nt: TGTGCCAGCAGCTCCGACAGGTCCCTCTCTATGAACACTGAAGCTTTCTTT